The text below deals with one TCR beta chain. Using immunoSEQ multiplex PCR, the repertoire was profiled, and TCRdb retains in-frame clones only, with some absent. The sample shows more than 100,000 clones, about 88% of them seen only once. The sample comes from a study of T cell responses to AZD1222 COVID-19 vaccine. The germline V gene has CDR1 SEHNR and CDR2 FQNEAQ (reference sequence). The trim removed 9 bases at V and 0 bases at J, leaving 5 bases unmatched. The CDR3 runs to 14 residues. The receptor was derived from an adult in good health. The gene calls are TRBV7-9 and TRBJ1-3; 7 bases agree with TRBD1. The sample in question was peripheral blood, obtained on day 0 of AZD1222 vaccination. The CDR3 is CASLQGTSGNTIYF. The CDR3 region has the DNA TGTGCCAGTCTACAGGGGACCTCTGGAAACACCATATATTTT.